The text below deals with one T cell receptor beta chain. What it binds is unknown. This entry comes from a study of cytomegalovirus exposure and HLA in healthy donors. In the PCR, 60 Vbeta and 13 Jbeta primers were used. Data came from immunoSEQ multiplex PCR; TCRdb stores just in-frame clones and leaves some out. The table includes around 91,000 clones, 55% to 75% detected once. Findings of the study overall: HLA alleles were associated with 16,951 TCR beta sequences in a later analysis at 0.05 false discovery rate.

V shed 2 bases and J 5 bases; nucleotides not matched to a gene: 9. The CDR3 has 15 amino acids. Germline loops: CDR1 SGDLS, CDR2 YYNGEE. Sequencing input: PBMCs. The TCR sequence derives from a man between 60 and 75 years old in good health and CMV-seronegative. The V call is TRBV9, the J call TRBJ2-5; 7 bases are a match to TRBD1. CDR3 protein: CASSVGPQGQETQYF. The DNA of the CDR3 is TGTGCCAGCAGCGTGGGACCACAGGGGCAGGAGACCCAGTACTTC.